The clone carrying this T cell receptor beta chain was picked up many times. The entry originates in a study of neurological immune-mediated disorders. The J segment lost 0 bases and the V segment lost 7 bases, leaving 12 bases of the junction unmatched. This CDR3 contains 18 residues. 5'RACE generated cDNA with 10-nucleotide random UMIs. MiXCR, run by TCRdb on the 5' RACE reads, gives a single entry per CDR3 protein. The sample carries roughly 20,000 distinct CDR3 sequences, roughly a sixth recorded once. Sequences were obtained from CD8+ T cells from blood. V usage is TRBV12-3 or TRBV12-4 and J usage is TRBJ1-5; 10 bases map to TRBD1. The sequence was obtained from a woman younger than 35 with multiple sclerosis. CDR3 loop: CASTRDRGPYYSNQPQHF. CDR3 nucleotide sequence: TGTGCCAGCACGAGGGACAGGGGTCCGTACTATAGCAATCAGCCCCAGCATTTT.